The 11 T cell receptor beta chains presented below share a single source sample, sequenced in a study of T cells in Graves' hyperthyroidism and ophthalmopathy. Template material for amplifying TCR beta CDR3 regions consisted of RNA transcripts. First-round RT-PCR with HTBI primers amplified the TCR CDR3 region. TCRdb analysed the multiplex PCR reads with MiXCR anew, one entry per CDR3 protein. The table lists approximately 600,000 distinct CDR3 sequences, 13% to 15% of them singletons. The sequencing sample was made of blood. The source of these receptors is a woman under 30 with Graves' ophthalmopathy.

This clonotype was found once. The chain links TRBV19 to TRBJ2-3, with 8 bases lining up with TRBD2. This CDR3 comprises 17 residues. Germline loops: CDR1 LNHDA, CDR2 SQIVND (reference sequence). With 3 bases clipped from V and 5 bases from J, the junction kept 13 bases outside the gene matches. The CDR3 coding sequence is TGTGCCAGTAGTATTGGCTATGGGGCGGGAGGACAAGATACGCAGTATTTT. Translation gives CASSIGYGAGGQDTQYF.

In its sample, this clonotype was seen many times. This sequence joins TRBV30 and TRBJ2-2, with D perhaps TRBD1 (6 bases). Germline values: CDR1 GTSNPN, CDR2 SVGIG (reference sequence). The V end was cut by 2 bases, the J end by 5 bases, with 9 bases between. The CDR3 has 13 residues. CDR3 residues: CAWSTGRTGELFF. The CDR3 bases are TGTGCCTGGAGTACAGGGCGTACCGGGGAGCTGTTTTTT.

CDR3 DNA sequence: TGTGCCAGCAGCGTTCCCGTGCCCTTGGGCACAGATACGCAGTATTTT. Translating it yields CASSVPVPLGTDTQYF. The rearrangement links TRBV9 to TRBJ2-3; unclear D gene. The germline CDR1 and CDR2 sequences are SGDLS and YYNGEE. Trimming pared 2 bases from V and 1 base from J, leaving 14 bases between. The CDR3 is made up of 16 amino acids. Combining the CDR3 with reference TRBV9 and TRBJ2-3 gives the whole variable domain DSGVTQTPKHLITATGQRVTLRCSPRSGDLSVYWYQQSLDQGLQFLIQYYNGEERAKGNILERFSAQQFPDLHSELNLSSLELGDSALYFCASSVPVPLGTDTQYFGPGTRLTVL.

The chain couples TRBV14 to TRBJ2-1; 12 bases map to TRBD2. V lost 4 bases, J lost 6 bases, and 10 bases stayed unmatched. The CDR3 totals 17 residues. Germline lookup yields CDR1 SGHDN and CDR2 FVKESK. The CDR3 DNA sequence: TGTGCCAGCAGCCTCCTGAACCTAGCGGGGGGGGGCAATGAGCAGTTCTTC. Translation gives CASSLLNLAGGGNEQFF.

This clonotype was seen ten or more times. The chain uses TRBV28 and TRBJ1-4; 8 nucleotides agree with TRBD1. Per germline, CDR1 MDHEN and CDR2 SYDVKM. After removal of 5 bases from V and 4 bases from J, the junction contained 6 bases not matched to a gene. The CDR3 runs to 15 residues. The CDR3: CASSQDRGFNEKLFF. CDR3 nucleotide sequence: TGTGCCAGCAGTCAAGACAGGGGTTTTAATGAAAAACTGTTTTTT.

Ten or more counts support this clonotype. The chain carries TRBV27 and TRBJ2-7, with D possibly TRBD1 on 5 matching bases. V was trimmed by 3 bases and J by 6 bases, leaving 15 bases between them. Germline CDR1 and CDR2: MNHEY and SMNVEV (reference sequence). CDR3 size: 14 residues. The CDR3 DNA reads as TGTGCCAGCAGTTTTGCGTGGCAGGGTAGCGAGCAGTACTTC. As protein: CASSFAWQGSEQYF.

This clonotype was seen at least ten times. The rearrangement links TRBV7-9 to TRBJ2-2; D gene ambiguous. CDR1 is SEHNR and CDR2 is FQNEAQ in the germline V gene (reference sequence). This CDR3 spans 16 amino acids. Trimming pared 4 bases from V and 1 base from J, leaving 13 bases between. The CDR3 sequence is CASSSPRARNTGELFF. CDR3 in DNA: TGTGCCAGCAGCTCCCCACGGGCTAGGAACACCGGGGAGCTGTTTTTT.

This clonotype was seen many times. V usage is TRBV27 and J usage is TRBJ2-7; 11 bases agree with TRBD1. The CDR3 has 15 amino acids. Losses at the gene ends were 8 bases for V and 4 bases for J; bases not matched to a gene: 10. The germline CDR1 and CDR2 sequences are MNHEY and SMNVEV (reference sequence). The CDR3 sequence is CASSLQGQGVYEQYF. The CDR3 nucleotides read TGTGCCAGCTCCCTCCAGGGACAGGGGGTTTACGAGCAGTACTTC.

In this sample, this clonotype turned up a few times. The V call is TRBV3-2, the J call TRBJ2-2; TRBD2 is the table's D call, not checked against the DNA. TRBV3-2 is a pseudogene locus. CDR3 length: 19 amino acids. The CDR3 here is CASSQDPRLAGLNTGELFF. The CDR3 region has the DNA TGTGCCAGCAGCCAAGATCCCCGGCTAGCGGGACTAAACACCGGGGAGCTGTTTTTT.

In its sample, this clonotype was seen many times. The V call is TRBV11-2, the J call TRBJ1-1, with unresolved D. The length of the CDR3 is 14 residues. V shed 2 bases and J shed 0 bases, with 7 bases lying between them. Germline-derived CDR1 and CDR2 are SGHAT and FQNNGV. For the CDR3, the DNA is TGTGCCAGCAGCTTAAAGGACTTGAACACTGAAGCTTTCTTT. It translates to CASSLKDLNTEAFF.

This clonotype has ten or more counts. The DNA of the CDR3 is TGTGCCAGCAGGCCGGGACAGGGGAGCAGGTACGAGCAGTACTTC. Protein product: CASRPGQGSRYEQYF. J is TRBJ2-7 and V is TRBV28, with 10 positions matching TRBD1. This CDR3 has 15 residues. Germline CDR1 and CDR2: MDHEN and SYDVKM. After removal of 6 bases from V and 4 bases from J, the junction contained 9 bases not matched to a gene. The whole variable domain, remainder taken from reference TRBV28 and TRBJ2-7, is DVKVTQSSRYLVKRTGEKVFLECVQDMDHENMFWYRQDPGLGLRLIYFSYDVKMKEKGDIPEGYSVSREKKERFSLILESASTNQTSMYLCASRPGQGSRYEQYFGPGTRLTVT.